This TCR beta chain is from a study of T cells in Graves' hyperthyroidism and ophthalmopathy. There are many counts of this clonotype. Uncontrolled infection, other autoimmune disease, pregnancy or lactation barred patients from enrollment. RNA transcripts were the template for amplifying TCR beta CDR3 regions. Carried out on the TCR CDR3, a first-round RT-PCR used the HTBI primer set. TCRdb reanalysed the multiplex PCR reads using MiXCR and keeps one entry per CDR3 protein. The table includes hundreds of thousands of distinct CDR3 sequences, 16% detected once. Germline V gene data show CDR1 as SGHTA and CDR2 as FQGTGA. V gave up 4 bases and J gave up 1 base, with 17 bases separating them. CDR3 size: 16 residues.

The chain has TRBV7-3 and TRBJ2-7; a weak D match, TRBD1 (6 bases). The sequencing sample was made of blood. This TCR derives from a woman in her late teens or twenties with Graves' ophthalmopathy. CDR3 nucleotides: TGTGCCAGCAGCTCACCGGACAGCTTTTTTTCCTACGAGCAGTACTTC. Amino acid sequence: CASSSPDSFFSYEQYF.